The clone carrying this T cell receptor (beta chain) has just a few counts. Antigen unknown. Every donor contributed about 10 milliliters of peripheral blood by blood draw. Primers used in a second PCR of roughly 6 to 11 cycles were a sample-barcoded 5' primer and a J-beta primer mix. TCRdb passed the 5' RACE reads through MiXCR, listing each CDR3 protein once. Of about 500,000 distinct CDR3 sequences in the sample, 24% were seen once. This entry is derived from a study of blood T cells in healthy people across ages. The study, taken as a whole, reports: Unsorted PBMC material precluded a definitive naive versus antigen-experienced comparison. Fewer expanded clones and more diversity marked long-lived versus aged donors.

These sequences were also reported in another study, on T cells of mothers and their children. That publication notes: Six children, together with their three healthy Caucasian mothers, made up the donors.

Sequenced material: blood. The sequence came from a boy younger than 18 in good health.

The DNA for the CDR3 is TGTGCCAGCAGTCGGGAGGCTTCTGGTTGGACCCAGTACTTC. This codes for CASSREASGWTQYF. The chain couples TRBV27 to TRBJ2-5; 7 bases are a match to TRBD2. Looked up from germline, CDR1 is MNHEY and CDR2 is SMNVEV (reference sequence). V gave up 5 bases and J gave up 7 bases; unmatched junction bases: 10. CDR3 size: 14 residues.